This entry lists 30 T cell receptor beta chains sequenced from one sample in a study of blood T cell repertoires in COVID-19. The method was immunoSEQ multiplex PCR; TCRdb's version includes in-frame clones alone and lacks a portion of them. Here the sample spans fewer than 350,000 clones, around 90% being singletons. Sequencing used peripheral blood. The source is a man aged 18 to 29 with active or convalescent COVID-19.

The chain combines TRBV4-3 with TRBJ1-4, with D possibly TRBD1 on 5 matching bases. The germline V gene encodes CDR1 LGHNA and CDR2 YSLEER. V lost 0 bases and J 8 bases, leaving 16 bases between the germline ends. The CDR3 is 16 residues long. The CDR3 nucleotides are TGCGCCAGCAGCCAAGATCTTCGGCAGGGAGGAGAAAAACTGTTTTTT. Translation gives CASSQDLRQGGEKLFF.

The chain joins TRBV6-2 or TRBV6-3 to TRBJ2-3, with TRBD2 matching 13 bases. This CDR3 is 18 amino acids long. The V gene's germline CDR1 is MNHEY and CDR2 SVGEGT. The V segment lost 3 bases and the J segment 0 bases; nucleotides outside the gene matches: 6. The CDR3 region is CASSYPGLAGRSTDTQYF. The CDR3 coding sequence is TGTGCCAGCAGTTATCCGGGACTAGCGGGGAGAAGCACAGATACGCAGTATTTT.

The chain carries TRBV4-1 and TRBJ1-2, with 7 bases fitting TRBD1. J gave up 5 bases and V 4 bases, and 13 bases lay outside the gene matches. The CDR3 sequence is 16 residues long. Looked up from germline, CDR1 is MGHRA and CDR2 is YSYEKL. This CDR3 reads CASSPQSGTELYGYTF. CDR3 sequence (DNA): TGCGCCAGCAGCCCGCAATCCGGGACAGAACTTTATGGCTACACCTTC.

This clone has more than one count but fewer than ten. The chain employs TRBV6-2 or TRBV6-3 and TRBJ2-7, with D possibly matching TRBD1 (6 bases). Trimming took 4 bases from V and 2 from J, leaving 15 bases between them. This CDR3 has 15 residues. Germline assignment: CDR1 MNHEY and CDR2 SVGEGT. CDR3 in DNA: TGTGCCAGCAGTTTATTAGGACAGCCACCCTACGAGCAGTACTTC. Protein: CASSLLGQPPYEQYF.

Comment on this clone: Other DNA sequences in this sample translate to the same CDR3. The chain has TRBV10-3 and TRBJ1-6; 8 bases line up with TRBD1. V was pared by 6 bases and J by 0 bases, with 4 bases of the junction left unmatched. CDR3 length: 16 amino acids. Germline V gene data show CDR1 as ENHRY and CDR2 as SYGVKD. DNA of the CDR3: TGTGCCATCAGGGAGGGACAGGACTCCTATAATTCACCCCTCCACTTT. Its translation is CAIREGQDSYNSPLHF.

The gene calls are TRBV11-2 and TRBJ1-2, with D possibly matching TRBD1 (6 bases). There are 14 residues in the CDR3. The V gene lost 8 bases and the J gene lost 4 bases, with 17 bases spanning the gap. Germline lookup yields CDR1 SGHAT and CDR2 FQNNGV. The CDR3 DNA is TGTGCCAGCGGGTACCCGACAGGTTCCTATGGCTACACCTTC. This translates into CASGYPTGSYGYTF.

The chain carries TRBV3-1 (or the pseudogene TRBV3-2) and TRBJ1-1; D remains unclear. The V gene lost 10 bases and the J gene lost 2 bases, with 14 bases spanning the gap. There are 13 residues in the CDR3. Germline values: CDR1 LGHDT, CDR2 YNNKEL (reference sequence). The CDR3 spells CATSAVLNTEAFF. Here the CDR3 DNA reads TGTGCCACAAGTGCGGTCCTTAACACTGAAGCTTTCTTT.

This sequence joins TRBV7-2 and TRBJ2-2; perhaps TRBD2 as D (5 bases). V lost 2 bases, J lost 4 bases, and 11 bases lay in between. The CDR3 spans 15 residues. The germline CDR1 and CDR2 sequences are SGHTA and FQGNSA. CDR3 protein: CASSLYRGITGELFF. The CDR3 DNA follows: TGTGCCAGCAGCTTATATAGAGGGATCACCGGGGAGCTGTTTTTT.

This chain uses TRBV6-2 or TRBV6-3 with TRBJ1-5; D is ambiguous. CDR3 length: 13 residues. Germline assignment: CDR1 MNHEY and CDR2 SVGEGT. V was cut by 0 bases and J by 3 bases, with 3 bases left in between. DNA for the CDR3: TGTGCCAGCAGTTACTCCCACAATCAGCCCCAGCATTTT. Its translation: CASSYSHNQPQHF.

The chain has TRBV4-3 and TRBJ2-7, with 9 bases lining up with TRBD1. Germline V gives CDR1 LGHNA, CDR2 YSLEER. V gave up 2 bases and J gave up 4 bases; unmatched junction bases: 6. The CDR3 runs 15 residues. The chain's CDR3 is CASSQNDRGYYEQYF. CDR3 bases: TGCGCCAGCAGCCAAAACGACAGGGGGTATTACGAGCAGTACTTC.

This rearrangement joins TRBV20-1 to TRBJ2-7; D is possibly TRBD1 (5 bases). CDR1 and CDR2 (germline): DFQATT, SNEGSKA (reference sequence). V lost 3 bases, J lost 0 bases, and 9 bases lay in between. CDR3 length: 13 amino acids. The CDR3 sequence is CSASLGDSYEQYF. The CDR3 region has the DNA TGCAGTGCTAGTCTAGGGGACTCCTACGAGCAGTACTTC.

The rearrangement uses TRBV4-1 and TRBJ2-1; 15 bases fit TRBD2. Germline-derived CDR1 and CDR2 are MGHRA and YSYEKL. The CDR3 extends over 18 amino acids. V was pared by 0 bases and J by 16 bases, with 16 bases of the junction left unmatched. The CDR3 DNA reads as TGCGCCAGCAGCCAAGAATCAGTAGGGACTAGCGGGGGGATTCGATATTTCTTC. It specifies CASSQESVGTSGGIRYFF.

The chain uses TRBV12-3 or TRBV12-4 and TRBJ1-1; 7 bases line up with TRBD1. The CDR3 runs to 13 residues. V trimming: 5 bases; J trimming: 3 bases; junction bases outside the gene matches: 3. The CDR3 loop is CASSTTGYTEAFF. As DNA, the CDR3 is TGTGCCAGCAGTACGACAGGGTACACTGAAGCTTTCTTT.

Concerning this clone: The identical CDR3 is also encoded by other nucleotide sequences in the sample. This sequence joins TRBV2 and TRBJ2-1, with D possibly being TRBD1 (6 bases). Germline values: CDR1 SNHLY, CDR2 FYNNEI. CDR3 length equals 12 residues. V dropped 8 bases and J dropped 3 bases, with 8 bases sitting between them. The CDR3 coding sequence is TGTGCCAGCGTCAGGGGCTACAATGAGCAGTTCTTC. Protein: CASVRGYNEQFF.

The chain recombines TRBV7-8 with TRBJ2-1, with a weak D call TRBD1 (6 bases). The CDR3 runs 12 residues. Between the trimmed V and J ends, which lost 4 bases and 7 bases, there was a span of 8 bases. Germline values: CDR1 SGHVS, CDR2 FQNEAQ. The CDR3 here is CASSSRGNEQFF. In nucleotides, the CDR3 is TGTGCCAGCAGCTCCAGGGGAAATGAGCAGTTCTTC.

The chain joins TRBV7-6 to TRBJ2-3; a weak D match, TRBD1 (5 bases). The germline CDR1 and CDR2 sequences are SGHVS and FNYEAQ. Trimming left V 1 base short and J 0 bases short, with 17 bases between. The CDR3 is 18 amino acids. The CDR3 is CASSLDGAKPTSTDTQYF. The CDR3 DNA sequence: TGTGCCAGCAGCTTAGATGGGGCCAAACCGACTAGCACAGATACGCAGTATTTT.

This chain connects TRBV3-1 (or the pseudogene TRBV3-2) to TRBJ1-1; D remains unclear. The CDR3 extends over 13 amino acids. The V gene's germline CDR1 is LGHDT and CDR2 YNNKEL (reference sequence). V was cut by 2 bases and J by 3 bases, with 7 bases left in between. CDR3 DNA: TGTGCCAGCAGCCAAACTCAGGACACTGAAGCTTTCTTT. It is translated as CASSQTQDTEAFF.

This clone came up a few times. The chain recombines TRBV2 with TRBJ2-7, with 8 bases that match TRBD1. The CDR3 has 15 amino acids. Looked up from germline, CDR1 is SNHLY and CDR2 is FYNNEI. V lost 6 bases to trimming and J lost 0 bases; unmatched junction nucleotides: 7. CDR3 nucleotide sequence: TGTGCCAGCAGGGAGGACAGGGCGAGCTCCTACGAGCAGTACTTC. Translated: CASREDRASSYEQYF.

The J gene is TRBJ1-1, the V gene TRBV10-3; no reliable D call. This CDR3 is 12 amino acids long. The V end was cut by 5 bases, the J end by 11 bases, with 15 bases between. CDR1 and CDR2 from the germline V gene are ENHRY and SYGVKD. The CDR3 region is CAISKDTLEAFF. CDR3 sequence (DNA): TGTGCCATCAGTAAAGATACCTTGGAGGCTTTCTTT.

The genes are TRBV13 and TRBJ1-3; D gene unclear. The CDR3 is 15 amino acids. The V gene lost 3 bases and the J gene lost 3 bases, with 12 bases spanning the gap. From germline, CDR1 is PRHDT and CDR2 FYEKMQ (reference sequence). CDR3 nucleotides: TGTGCCAGCAGCTTGGGCAGCTGGGTTGGAAACACCATATATTTT. Protein: CASSLGSWVGNTIYF.

V gene TRBV6-6 combines with J gene TRBJ2-3; D perhaps matches TRBD1 (7 bases). There are 16 residues in the CDR3. Deletions cut 2 bases from V and 1 base from J, with 13 bases between. Germline CDR1 MNHNY, CDR2 SVGAGI (reference sequence). The CDR3 reads CASSYLDREGTDTQYF. The DNA for the CDR3 is TGTGCCAGCAGTTACCTAGACAGGGAGGGCACAGATACGCAGTATTTT.

V is TRBV27 and J is TRBJ1-5; no clear D. The CDR3 extends over 12 amino acids. Germline V gives CDR1 MNHEY, CDR2 SMNVEV (reference sequence). V shed 4 bases and J shed 7 bases, with 8 bases lying between them. The CDR3, as DNA: TGTGCCAGCAGTTCCGGGTGGCAGCCCCAGCATTTT. It codes for CASSSGWQPQHF.

V gene TRBV11-2 combines with J gene TRBJ1-1; D may be TRBD1 (6 bases). Germline values: CDR1 SGHAT, CDR2 FQNNGV. V was shortened by 8 bases and J by 0 bases, with 28 bases between the two germline ends. This CDR3 has 19 amino acids. In DNA, the CDR3 is TGTGCCAGCTCACCGGGGCGGGGGGCACATCGATCCATGAACACTGAAGCTTTCTTT. Translating it yields CASSPGRGAHRSMNTEAFF.

This clone showed up just once. The rearrangement joins TRBV6-7 to TRBJ1-3, with D perhaps matching TRBD1 (6 bases). TRBV6-7 has ORF status, its function being uncertain. The CDR3 is 16 amino acids. V dropped 3 bases and J dropped 0 bases, with 12 bases sitting between them. The CDR3 region is CASSYGGRGSGNTIYF. The CDR3 nucleotides are TGTGCCAGCAGTTATGGGGGCAGGGGCTCTGGAAACACCATATATTTT.

The V and J genes are TRBV29-1 and TRBJ1-1, with unresolved D. Trimming stripped 4 bases from V and 6 bases from J, with 12 bases between. CDR3 length equals 12 residues. Germline V gene lookup returns CDR1 SQVTM and CDR2 ANQGSEA. The CDR3 bases are TGCAGCGTTGGTCGAGGTCTCGCTGAAGCTTTCTTT. Translation: CSVGRGLAEAFF.

The CDR3 protein is CATRSANTGELFF. The DNA for the CDR3 is TGTGCGACTAGGTCCGCGAACACCGGGGAGCTGTTTTTT. The chain combines TRBV28 with TRBJ2-2; D is perhaps TRBD2 (6 bases). The germline V gene encodes CDR1 MDHEN and CDR2 SYDVKM. There are 13 residues in the CDR3. The variable domain in full, with the rest retrieved from reference TRBV28 and TRBJ2-2, is DVKVTQSSRYLVKRTGEKVFLECVQDMDHENMFWYRQDPGLGLRLIYFSYDVKMKEKGDIPEGYSVSREKKERFSLILESASTNQTSMYLCATRSANTGELFFGEGSRLTVL.

The V gene is TRBV9, the J gene TRBJ1-2, with D uncertain. Germline CDR1 reads SGDLS; CDR2 reads YYNGEE. V lost 2 bases, J lost 2 bases, and 10 bases lay in between. This CDR3 region has 14 residues. This chain's CDR3 is CASSVLAGNYGYTF. For the CDR3, the DNA is TGTGCCAGCAGCGTCTTAGCTGGGAACTATGGCTACACCTTC.

This chain joins TRBV10-3 and TRBJ2-2; D may be TRBD2 (5 bases). Germline CDR1 reads ENHRY; CDR2 reads SYGVKD. V lost 3 bases and J 1 base, leaving 15 bases between the germline ends. CDR3 length: 17 amino acids. In DNA, the CDR3 is TGTGCCATCAGTGACTTCCAAGACTACAAGAACACCGGGGAGCTGTTTTTT. Encoded protein: CAISDFQDYKNTGELFF.

The chain recombines TRBV7-8 with TRBJ1-2, with D hard to call. The CDR3 length is 19 residues. V shed 2 bases and J shed 8 bases, with 30 bases lying between them. Per the germline V gene, CDR1 is SGHVS and CDR2 is FQNEAQ. CDR3 residues: CASSLHLPELEAERFGYTF. CDR3 DNA: TGTGCCAGCAGCTTACATCTCCCTGAGCTGGAGGCAGAACGTTTCGGCTACACCTTC. Complete variable domain (other parts from reference TRBV7-8 and TRBJ1-2): GAGVSQSPRYKVAKRGQDVALRCDPISGHVSLFWYQQALGQGPEFLTYFQNEAQLDKSGLPSDRFFAERPEGSVSTLKIQRTQQEDSAVYLCASSLHLPELEAERFGYTFGSGTRLTVV.

J is TRBJ2-2 and V is TRBV4-3, with 8 positions matching TRBD2. This CDR3 region has 18 residues. CDR1 and CDR2 (germline): LGHNA, YSLEER. With 0 bases clipped from V and 5 bases from J, the junction kept 11 bases outside the gene matches. The DNA for the CDR3 is TGCGCCAGCAGCCAAGAACCGGTAGGACTAGCAGTGACCGGGGAGCTGTTTTTT. This codes for CASSQEPVGLAVTGELFF.